This TCR beta chain was captured by sequencing in a study of T-cell memory formation after mild COVID-19. Each CDR3 protein gets one entry after TCRdb re-called the 5' RACE reads with MiXCR. The sample records about 560,000 distinct CDR3 sequences, roughly 17% being singletons. The sample consisted of PBMCs or a T cell subset sorted from them (not recorded which). This TCR was recovered from an adult woman who had mild COVID-19 (a few samples of this study predate the infection). Cell type and time point are not known.

CDR3 nucleotide sequence: TGCGCCAGCAGCCATACCCCGGGACAGGGTACCTACGAGCAGTACTTC. As protein: CASSHTPGQGTYEQYF. The J gene is TRBJ2-7, the V gene TRBV4-1; 9 bases map to TRBD1. V lost 3 bases to trimming and J lost 2 bases; unmatched junction nucleotides: 8. In germline, CDR1 is MGHRA, CDR2 YSYEKL. The CDR3 is made up of 16 amino acids.